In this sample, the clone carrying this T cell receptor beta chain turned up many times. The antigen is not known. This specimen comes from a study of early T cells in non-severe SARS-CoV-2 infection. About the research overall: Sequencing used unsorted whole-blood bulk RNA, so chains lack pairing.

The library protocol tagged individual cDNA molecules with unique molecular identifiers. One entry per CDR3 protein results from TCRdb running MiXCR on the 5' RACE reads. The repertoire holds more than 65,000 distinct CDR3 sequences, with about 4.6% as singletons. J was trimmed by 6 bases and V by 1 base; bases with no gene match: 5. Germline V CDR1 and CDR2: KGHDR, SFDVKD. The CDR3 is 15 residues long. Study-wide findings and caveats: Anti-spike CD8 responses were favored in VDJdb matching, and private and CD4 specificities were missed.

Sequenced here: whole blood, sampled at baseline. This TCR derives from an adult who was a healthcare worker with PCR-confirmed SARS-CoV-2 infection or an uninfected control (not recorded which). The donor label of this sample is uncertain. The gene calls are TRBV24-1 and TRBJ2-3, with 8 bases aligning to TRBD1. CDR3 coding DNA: TGTGCCACCAGTGATTTCGGCAGGGGGCTCGATACGCAGTATTTT. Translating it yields CATSDFGRGLDTQYF.